These 28 T cell receptor beta chains were sequenced from one sample in a study of ipilimumab plus nivolumab after autologous stem cell transplantation. Some clones are missing from TCRdb's copy, which holds only in-frame ones; the method was immunoSEQ multiplex PCR. The repertoire consists of about 40,000 clones, with roughly 92% occurring once and the leading ten covering 0.75% to 1%. Sequencing was performed on PBMCs, taken in a trial of ipilimumab plus nivolumab as post-transplant consolidation. These receptors were collected from a male donor with multiple myeloma.

In its sample, this clone was seen a few times. The chain employs TRBV15 and TRBJ2-6, with D unclear. Trimming left V 0 bases short and J 0 bases short, with 9 bases between. Germline CDR1 is LNHNV and CDR2 is YYDKDF (reference sequence). This CDR3 contains 17 residues. CDR3 residues: CATSRDHRGSGANVLTF. CDR3 in DNA: TGTGCCACCAGCAGAGATCATCGAGGCTCTGGGGCCAACGTCCTGACTTTC.

The gene calls are TRBV5-1 and TRBJ2-2; 9 nucleotides align to TRBD2. The length of the CDR3 is 16 residues. V lost 5 bases and J lost 3; bases outside the gene matches: 8. CDR1 and CDR2 (germline): SGHRS, YFSETQ. CDR3: CASSVSGGADTGELFF. CDR3 sequence (DNA): TGCGCCAGCAGTGTTAGCGGGGGCGCAGACACCGGGGAGCTGTTTTTT.

The chain couples TRBV5-6 to TRBJ1-2, with 10 bases aligning to TRBD1. V dropped 1 base and J dropped 4; count of bases not matched to a gene: 4. The CDR3 consists of 15 residues. The V gene's germline CDR1 is SGHDT and CDR2 YYEEEE. CDR3 residues: CASSLWGQGTYGYTF. The CDR3 DNA reads as TGTGCCAGCAGCTTGTGGGGACAGGGGACCTATGGCTACACCTTC.

The chain is built from TRBV6-1 and TRBJ1-5; TRBD1 matches at 8 bases. The CDR3 is made up of 19 amino acids. V gave up 4 bases and J gave up 0 bases; unmatched junction bases: 14. Germline lookup yields CDR1 MNHNS and CDR2 SASEGT. The CDR3 bases are TGTGCCAGCAGTGGAAAAGGAGGACAGGGAGGATATAGCAATCAGCCCCAGCATTTT. Translation gives CASSGKGGQGGYSNQPQHF.

The gene calls are TRBV2 and TRBJ2-7; a weak D match, TRBD2 (6 bases). Germline V gene data show CDR1 as SNHLY and CDR2 as FYNNEI. The CDR3 is 13 amino acids. The V gene lost 7 bases and the J gene lost 6 bases, with 16 bases spanning the gap. The CDR3 loop reads CASKETRSAEQYF. The CDR3 DNA is TGTGCCAGCAAGGAGACTAGAAGTGCCGAGCAGTACTTC.

The chain joins TRBV6-5 to TRBJ2-7; D tentatively fits TRBD1 or TRBD2 (5 bases each). The CDR3 has 12 residues. Germline V gene lookup returns CDR1 MNHEY and CDR2 SVGAGI. Trimming took 6 bases from V and 6 from J, leaving 12 bases between them. CDR3 amino acids: CASSPGGGEQYF. CDR3 nucleotide sequence: TGTGCCAGCAGCCCCGGTGGGGGCGAGCAGTACTTC.

This clone was seen just once. This chain joins TRBV20-1 and TRBJ2-1; D unresolved. Germline CDR1 and CDR2: DFQATT and SNEGSKA (reference sequence). This CDR3 is 11 amino acids long. Trimming stripped 0 bases from V and 12 bases from J, with 9 bases between. The CDR3 spells CSARDGRAQFF. CDR3 nucleotides: TGCAGTGCTAGAGATGGCCGGGCGCAGTTCTTC.

This sequence joins TRBV5-1 and TRBJ2-7, with D unresolved. Germline V CDR1 and CDR2: SGHRS, YFSETQ. The CDR3 sequence is 13 residues long. The ends were cut back, 4 bases at V and 3 bases at J, with 11 bases in the middle. CDR3 nucleotides: TGCGCCAGCAGCATCGACCGAGACTACGAGCAGTACTTC. Its translation: CASSIDRDYEQYF.

The gene calls are TRBV5-1 and TRBJ1-6; 7 bases agree with TRBD1. Trimming cost V 0 bases and J 10 bases; bases outside gene matches: 4. Per germline, CDR1 SGHRS and CDR2 YFSETQ. The CDR3 runs 14 residues. The CDR3 nucleotides are TGCGCCAGCAGCTTGGGGCAGGGGGTCTCACCCCTCCACTTT. This gives the protein CASSLGQGVSPLHF.

The gene calls are TRBV28 and TRBJ2-7; the D is unclear. Germline V gene sequence: CDR1 MDHEN, CDR2 SYDVKM. Trimming stripped 2 bases from V and 2 bases from J, with 10 bases between. The CDR3 extends over 14 amino acids. CDR3 coding DNA: TGTGCCAGCAGTTTAGAGCCCCTTACCTACGAGCAGTACTTC. This encodes CASSLEPLTYEQYF.

This clone was recorded once. The genes are TRBV15 and TRBJ2-1, with 10 bases identical to TRBD2. With 5 bases clipped from V and 4 bases from J, the junction kept 5 bases outside the gene matches. This CDR3 contains 15 residues. The V gene's germline CDR1 is LNHNV and CDR2 YYDKDF (reference sequence). The CDR3 spells CATSPTSGRYNEQFF. As DNA, the CDR3 is TGTGCCACCAGCCCGACTAGCGGGCGTTACAATGAGCAGTTCTTC.

V and J are TRBV27 and TRBJ2-1; 7 bases align to TRBD2. The V gene's germline CDR1 is MNHEY and CDR2 SMNVEV (reference sequence). Trimming at V came to 4 bases and at J to 4 bases, leaving 10 bases not matched to a gene. The CDR3 has 16 amino acids. The CDR3 sequence: CASSSSLGLSYNEQFF. As DNA, the CDR3 is TGTGCCAGCAGTTCCTCGCTGGGACTATCTTACAATGAGCAGTTCTTC.

This chain connects TRBV11-2 to TRBJ1-4; D gene ambiguous. Trimming took off 1 base at V and 4 bases at J, with 7 bases between the two ends. Germline-derived CDR1 and CDR2 are SGHAT and FQNNGV. The CDR3 contains 14 residues. Here the CDR3 DNA reads TGTGCCAGCAGCTTAGTCAGTAATAATGAAAAACTGTTTTTT. It translates to CASSLVSNNEKLFF.

This clone has just one count. The rearrangement joins TRBV9 to TRBJ2-3; D is ambiguous. Germline lookup yields CDR1 SGDLS and CDR2 YYNGEE. This CDR3 spans 13 amino acids. The V gene lost 1 base and the J gene lost 6 bases, with 9 bases spanning the gap. The CDR3: CASSVNSLDTQYF. In nucleotides, the CDR3 is TGTGCCAGCAGCGTAAACTCTCTGGATACGCAGTATTTT. The full variable domain, its missing parts supplied by reference TRBV9 and TRBJ2-3, is DSGVTQTPKHLITATGQRVTLRCSPRSGDLSVYWYQQSLDQGLQFLIQYYNGEERAKGNILERFSAQQFPDLHSELNLSSLELGDSALYFCASSVNSLDTQYFGPGTRLTVL.

The rearrangement links TRBV6-1 to TRBJ2-1, with TRBD1 as a possible D gene (6 bases). Germline V CDR1 and CDR2: MNHNS, SASEGT. This CDR3 contains 14 residues. The ends were cut back, 4 bases at V and 3 bases at J, with 10 bases in the middle. CDR3 residues: CASSGTDYYNEQFF. In DNA form, the CDR3 reads TGTGCCAGCAGTGGGACAGATTACTACAATGAGCAGTTCTTC.

The V call is TRBV4-3, the J call TRBJ1-4; D remains unclear. The CDR3 is 18 residues long. CDR1 and CDR2 (germline): LGHNA, YSLEER. Trimming stripped 0 bases from V and 10 bases from J, with 24 bases between. CDR3 DNA: TGCGCCAGCAGCCAAGAAGTAGAGACTAATACCGCCCGAGGAAAACTGTTTTTT. Its protein is CASSQEVETNTARGKLFF.

The rearrangement joins TRBV28 to TRBJ2-7; D gene unclear. Trimming took 2 bases from V and 1 from J, leaving 9 bases between them. This CDR3 contains 14 residues. CDR1 and CDR2 from the germline V gene are MDHEN and SYDVKM. The CDR3 bases are TGTGCCAGCAGTTTACCGGGTTTTTCCTACGAGCAGTACTTC. Residues: CASSLPGFSYEQYF. Based on the CDR3 plus reference TRBV28 and TRBJ2-7, the full variable domain is DVKVTQSSRYLVKRTGEKVFLECVQDMDHENMFWYRQDPGLGLRLIYFSYDVKMKEKGDIPEGYSVSREKKERFSLILESASTNQTSMYLCASSLPGFSYEQYFGPGTRLTVT.

The chain recombines TRBV7-9 with TRBJ1-3; D is unclear. The V end lost 5 bases, the J end lost 8 bases, and 10 bases lay between the germline ends. CDR3 length: 12 amino acids. Germline V lookup: CDR1 SEHNR, CDR2 FQNEAQ (reference sequence). CDR3 loop: CASSAGRHTIYF. The CDR3 DNA reads TGTGCCAGCAGCGCAGGTCGACACACCATATATTTT.

V gene TRBV7-9 combines with J gene TRBJ2-3; D remains ambiguous. The CDR3 covers 15 residues. Trimming shortened V by 3 bases and J by 0 bases, and 10 bases separated the two germline ends. In germline, CDR1 is SEHNR, CDR2 FQNEAQ (reference sequence). The CDR3 spells CASSFSTGSTDTQYF. Written as DNA, the CDR3 is TGTGCCAGCAGCTTTAGTACTGGGAGCACAGATACGCAGTATTTT.

This clone was seen a single time. The chain couples TRBV9 to TRBJ2-5, with D possibly being TRBD1 or TRBD2 (5 bases each). V was trimmed by 4 bases and J by 5 bases, leaving 15 bases between them. This CDR3 has 14 residues. Germline V gene data show CDR1 as SGDLS and CDR2 as YYNGEE. The CDR3 DNA is TGTGCCAGCAGCCAGGGACGGCCTGTGGAGACCCAGTACTTC. It codes for CASSQGRPVETQYF.

V gene TRBV7-8 combines with J gene TRBJ1-2; TRBD1 agrees at 9 bases. The CDR3 length is 14 residues. Germline V CDR1 and CDR2: SGHVS, FQNEAQ. V dropped 4 bases and J dropped 8; count of bases not matched to a gene: 8. The CDR3 DNA reads as TGTGCCAGCAGCTATTTACAGGGGGCGGAAGGCTACACCTTC. It encodes CASSYLQGAEGYTF.

This clone was counted a single time. The chain couples TRBV15 to TRBJ1-2; possible D gene TRBD1, 5 bases. Deletions cut 0 bases from V and 7 bases from J, with 18 bases between. Germline V CDR1 and CDR2: LNHNV, YYDKDF (reference sequence). There are 16 residues in the CDR3. As DNA, the CDR3 is TGTGCCACCAGCAGAGATCAGGGCAGGCCTTTATTTGGCTACACCTTC. Encoded protein: CATSRDQGRPLFGYTF.

This clone appeared once. The CDR3, as DNA: TGTGCCAGCAGCTTGTATAGCGGGGGGGGCACAGATACGCAGTATTTT. Translating it yields CASSLYSGGGTDTQYF. The chain has TRBV5-6 and TRBJ2-3, with TRBD2 matching over 11 bases. This CDR3 comprises 16 residues. After removal of 1 base from V and 1 base from J, the junction contained 2 bases not matched to a gene. Per the germline V gene, CDR1 is SGHDT and CDR2 is YYEEEE.

The count of this clone is one. The rearrangement links TRBV4-3 to TRBJ2-1; either TRBD1 or TRBD2 may supply D (5 bases each). Germline lookup yields CDR1 LGHNA and CDR2 YSLEER. V gave up 0 bases and J gave up 2 bases, with 14 bases separating them. The CDR3 totals 17 residues. CDR3 sequence reads: CASSQERDGSAYNEQFF. CDR3 bases: TGCGCCAGCAGCCAAGAAAGGGACGGGTCGGCCTACAATGAGCAGTTCTTC.

The CDR3 protein is CASSPLAGDSGNTIYF. In DNA, the CDR3 is TGTGCCAGCAGCCCCCTGGCGGGGGACTCTGGAAACACCATATATTTT. The chain combines TRBV11-2 with TRBJ1-3; possibly TRBD1 for D (5 bases). Germline V gene lookup returns CDR1 SGHAT and CDR2 FQNNGV. V lost 5 bases, J lost 0 bases, and 14 bases lay in between. This CDR3 spans 16 amino acids.

This chain links TRBV6-5 with TRBJ2-5; maybe TRBD2 (6 bases). Looked up from germline, CDR1 is MNHEY and CDR2 is SVGAGI. Trimming removed 8 bases from V and 5 bases from J, with 18 bases in between. This CDR3 spans 14 amino acids. Here the CDR3 reads CASLSRGSMETQYF. In nucleotides, the CDR3 is TGTGCCAGCCTTAGCCGGGGGAGTATGGAGACCCAGTACTTC.

V gene TRBV7-2 combines with J gene TRBJ2-7; D might be TRBD1 (6 bases). The CDR3 totals 14 residues. CDR1 and CDR2 (germline): SGHTA, FQGNSA. Trimming cost V 1 base and J 2 bases, with 9 bases left between them. The CDR3 protein is CASSLGTAPYEQYF. Written as DNA, the CDR3 is TGTGCCAGCAGCTTAGGGACAGCCCCCTACGAGCAGTACTTC. The variable domain in full, with the rest retrieved from reference TRBV7-2 and TRBJ2-7, is GAGVSQSPSNKVTEKGKDVELRCDPISGHTALYWYRQSLGQGLEFLIYFQGNSAPDKSGLPSDRFSAERTGGSVSTLTIQRTQQEDSAVYLCASSLGTAPYEQYFGPGTRLTVT.

This rearrangement joins TRBV6-5 to TRBJ2-1; 8 positions match TRBD2. This CDR3 comprises 12 residues. Germline CDR1 reads MNHEY; CDR2 reads SVGAGI. After removal of 5 bases from V and 9 bases from J, the junction contained 3 bases not matched to a gene. The CDR3 DNA sequence: TGTGCCAGCAGTCTCCGGGGGGGTGAGCAGTTCTTC. Its translation is CASSLRGGEQFF.